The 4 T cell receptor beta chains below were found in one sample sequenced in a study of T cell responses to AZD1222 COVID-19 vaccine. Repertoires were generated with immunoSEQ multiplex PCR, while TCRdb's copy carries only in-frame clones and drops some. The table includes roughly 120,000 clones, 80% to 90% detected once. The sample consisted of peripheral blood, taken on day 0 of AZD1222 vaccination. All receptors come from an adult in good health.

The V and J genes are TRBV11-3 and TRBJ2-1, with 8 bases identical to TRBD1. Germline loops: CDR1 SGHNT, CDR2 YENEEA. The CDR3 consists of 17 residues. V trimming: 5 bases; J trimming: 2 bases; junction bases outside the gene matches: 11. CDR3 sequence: CASSTGQGGLAYNEQFF. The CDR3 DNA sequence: TGTGCCAGCAGCACTGGACAGGGCGGGTTGGCCTACAATGAGCAGTTCTTC.

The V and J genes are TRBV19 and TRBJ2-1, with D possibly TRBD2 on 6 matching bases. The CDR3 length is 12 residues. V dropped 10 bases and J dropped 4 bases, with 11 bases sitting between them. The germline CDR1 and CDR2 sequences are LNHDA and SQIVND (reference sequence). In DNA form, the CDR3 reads TGTGCCACCAACGGGGGTTACAATGAGCAGTTCTTC. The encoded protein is CATNGGYNEQFF.

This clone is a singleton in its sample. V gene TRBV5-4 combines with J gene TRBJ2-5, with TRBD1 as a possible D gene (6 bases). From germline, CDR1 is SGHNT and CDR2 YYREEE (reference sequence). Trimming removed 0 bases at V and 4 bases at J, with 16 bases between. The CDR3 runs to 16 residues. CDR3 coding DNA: TGTGCCAGCAGCTTGGCGGCAGGGGATCCGCGAGAGACCCAGTACTTC. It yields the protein CASSLAAGDPRETQYF.

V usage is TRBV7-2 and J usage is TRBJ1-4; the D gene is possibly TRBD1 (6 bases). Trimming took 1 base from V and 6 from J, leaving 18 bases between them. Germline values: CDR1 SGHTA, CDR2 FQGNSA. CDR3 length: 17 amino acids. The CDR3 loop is CASSLVFLGGADEKLFF. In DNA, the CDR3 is TGTGCCAGCAGCTTAGTATTTTTGGGGGGGGCTGATGAAAAACTGTTTTTT.